The 24 T cell receptor beta chains below were found in one sample sequenced in a study of post-analysis software for immune sequencing data. Findings and caveats of the study: A handful of TRBV segments appeared more often in patients than in controls, and TRBV5-6, TRBV5-1 and TRBV20-1 were among these.

Tagging with unique molecular identifiers was a feature of the TCR beta cDNA libraries. MiXCR, run by TCRdb on the PCR reads, gives a single entry per CDR3 protein. The profile shows 800,000 to 950,000 distinct CDR3 sequences, roughly 50% of them singletons. These receptors lack a known antigen. Sequencing input: blood. These receptor sequences come from a girl between 10 and 17 years old with multiple sclerosis.

The chain has TRBV5-1 and TRBJ2-1, with D maybe TRBD1 (5 bases). CDR1 is SGHRS, CDR2 YFSETQ, per germline. The CDR3 has 15 residues. V gave up 0 bases and J gave up 10 bases, with 17 bases separating them. CDR3 amino acids: CASSLVWGTRTEQFF. CDR3 nucleotides: TGCGCCAGCAGCTTGGTATGGGGCACCAGAACGGAGCAGTTCTTC.

V and J are TRBV6-5 and TRBJ1-6; 10 bases match TRBD1. This CDR3 contains 15 residues. V trimming: 0 bases; J trimming: 13 bases; junction bases outside the gene matches: 6. Germline CDR1 and CDR2: MNHEY and SVGAGI. CDR3 protein: CASSYSRTGGSPLHF. Here the CDR3 DNA reads TGTGCCAGCAGTTACTCGAGGACAGGGGGATCCCCCCTCCACTTT.

Of note for this clonotype: An end of the junction does not agree with germline; a read error may underlie this. This rearrangement joins TRBV20-1 to TRBJ2-2, with D uncertain. The germline V gene has CDR1 DFQATT and CDR2 SNEGSKA (reference sequence). CDR3 length: 15 amino acids. CDR3 sequence reads: CSARTRTPNTEELFF. CDR3 bases: TGCAGTGCTAGGACCAGGACGCCGAACACCGAGGAGCTGTTTTTT.

J is TRBJ2-7 and V is TRBV10-3; D remains ambiguous. Trimming took off 2 bases at V and 2 bases at J, with 7 bases between the two ends. The CDR3 totals 13 residues. Germline V CDR1 and CDR2: ENHRY, SYGVKD. CDR3 residues: CAISENSAYEQYF. CDR3 DNA: TGTGCCATCAGTGAGAATAGTGCCTACGAGCAGTACTTC.

The chain carries TRBV20-1 and TRBJ2-7; the match to TRBD2 covers 8 bases. The CDR3 is made up of 13 amino acids. Per germline, CDR1 DFQATT and CDR2 SNEGSKA (reference sequence). After removal of 2 bases from V and 5 bases from J, the junction contained 5 bases not matched to a gene. The CDR3 DNA reads as TGCAGTGCTAGAATAAGCGGGAGACACGAGCAGTACTTC. Translating gives CSARISGRHEQYF.

V gene TRBV9 combines with J gene TRBJ2-1; D tentatively fits TRBD1 or TRBD2 (5 bases each). This CDR3 region has 18 residues. The germline CDR1 and CDR2 sequences are SGDLS and YYNGEE. Trimming left V 0 bases short and J 2 bases short, with 18 bases between. CDR3 nucleotides: TGTGCCAGCAGCGTAGGCCCTTTTGGGGGAGAGCCCTACAATGAGCAGTTCTTC. Translated: CASSVGPFGGEPYNEQFF.

The count of this clonotype is one. The J gene is TRBJ2-1, the V gene TRBV20-1, with 8 bases identical to TRBD2. The V gene's germline CDR1 is DFQATT and CDR2 SNEGSKA (reference sequence). CDR3 length: 15 residues. The trim removed 0 bases at V and 7 bases at J, leaving 8 bases unmatched. The CDR3 protein is CSARDLGGGINEQFF. The CDR3, as DNA: TGCAGTGCTAGAGATCTCGGGGGGGGCATTAATGAGCAGTTCTTC.

The chain links TRBV29-1 to TRBJ1-2; D might be TRBD1 (5 bases). With 4 bases removed from V and 6 bases from J, the gap between germline ends came to 6 bases. The CDR3 spans 10 residues. Germline V gene data show CDR1 as SQVTM and CDR2 as ANQGSEA. The CDR3 sequence: CSVGQNGYTF. In nucleotides, the CDR3 is TGCAGCGTTGGACAGAATGGCTACACCTTC.

The chain's CDR3 is CASRNRQGSTETQYF. The CDR3 DNA follows: TGTGCCAGCAGAAATAGACAGGGATCAACGGAGACCCAGTACTTC. The chain has TRBV6-5 and TRBJ2-5; TRBD1 aligns across 7 bases. The germline gives CDR1 MNHEY, CDR2 SVGAGI. V gave up 6 bases and J gave up 5 bases; unmatched junction bases: 12. This CDR3 contains 15 residues.

This clonotype was recorded once. The chain has TRBV6-1 and TRBJ2-6; D remains ambiguous. The germline V and J ends were trimmed by 6 bases and 0 bases, with 9 bases remaining between them. CDR1 and CDR2 (germline): MNHNS, SASEGT. This CDR3 spans 15 amino acids. CDR3 nucleotide sequence: TGTGCCAGCAGCGAAAGGAGCTCTGGGGCCAACGTCCTGACTTTC. Its translation is CASSERSSGANVLTF.

The rearrangement joins TRBV2 to TRBJ2-1, with 14 bases fitting TRBD2. The germline V gene has CDR1 SNHLY and CDR2 FYNNEI. Unmatched junction bases numbered 14, after V lost 0 bases and J lost 7 bases. The CDR3 is 20 residues long. In DNA form, the CDR3 reads TGTGCCAGCAGTGAAGCCCCCCCCAAAGGACTAGCGGGAGGAAGGAATGAGCAGTTCTTC. It is translated as CASSEAPPKGLAGGRNEQFF.

CDR3 DNA sequence: TGTGCCAGCAGCCTGTCAGCGGGACAGCTAACCTACGAGCAGTACTTC. Translation gives CASSLSAGQLTYEQYF. The chain combines TRBV28 with TRBJ2-5; D may match TRBD1 or TRBD2 (7 bases each). The tail of the sequence fits TRBJ2-7 better, so the J call may be wrong. This CDR3 has 16 residues. From germline, CDR1 is MDHEN and CDR2 SYDVKM.

The count of this clonotype is one. One end of the junction fails to match germline, which may point to a read error. V is TRBV4-1 and J is TRBJ2-4; possibly TRBD2 for D (6 bases). This CDR3 has 12 residues. Germline values: CDR1 MGHRA, CDR2 YSYEKL. This CDR3 reads CAGSSGLSIQYF. For the CDR3, the DNA is TGCGCCGGCAGCTCGGGACTCTCCATTCAGTACTTC.

This clonotype was detected a few times. The V call is TRBV29-1, the J call TRBJ2-3; D is ambiguous. V lost 5 bases and J 0 bases, leaving 9 bases between the germline ends. CDR1 and CDR2 (germline): SQVTM, ANQGSEA. The CDR3 totals 13 residues. CDR3 DNA sequence: TGCAGCGTTCTAGTCTTAAGCACAGATACGCAGTATTTT. Its translation: CSVLVLSTDTQYF.

The V call is TRBV5-1, the J call TRBJ2-1, with TRBD1 matching over 7 bases. V shed 3 bases, J shed 3 bases, and the junction held 9 bases outside the gene matches. Germline V gene sequence: CDR1 SGHRS, CDR2 YFSETQ. The CDR3 loop spans 16 amino acids. The CDR3 reads CASSSRGQVIYNEQFF. The CDR3 nucleotides read TGCGCCAGCAGCTCACGAGGACAGGTTATCTACAATGAGCAGTTCTTC.

This clonotype was seen just once. This chain joins TRBV29-1 and TRBJ2-1; D perhaps matches TRBD1 (6 bases). Trimming pared 5 bases from V and 6 bases from J, leaving 20 bases between. Germline CDR1 reads SQVTM; CDR2 reads ANQGSEA. The CDR3 is made up of 15 amino acids. CDR3 loop: CSVPDEGEWGNEQFF. The CDR3 coding sequence is TGCAGCGTTCCGGACGAGGGGGAATGGGGCAATGAGCAGTTCTTC.

The rearrangement uses TRBV29-1 and TRBJ1-2; possibly TRBD1 for D (6 bases). The CDR3 is made up of 13 amino acids. In germline, CDR1 is SQVTM, CDR2 ANQGSEA. This CDR3 is CSATTGTAYGYTF. For the CDR3, the DNA is TGCAGTGCCACGACAGGCACGGCCTATGGCTACACCTTC.

The chain joins TRBV3-1 to TRBJ2-5; no reliable D call. The J call may be mistaken, given a closer DNA end match to TRBJ2-7. This CDR3 contains 13 residues. Germline CDR1 LGHDT, CDR2 YNNKEL (reference sequence). The CDR3 protein is CASSQNKGYEQYF. In nucleotides, the CDR3 is TGTGCCAGCAGCCAAAATAAAGGCTACGAGCAGTACTTC.

The gene calls are TRBV29-1 and TRBJ1-1; 7 nucleotides agree with TRBD1. The CDR3 runs to 12 residues. J lost 2 bases, V lost 7 bases, and 4 bases had no gene match. CDR1 and CDR2 (germline): SQVTM, ANQGSEA. CDR3 region: CSGRDRNTEAFF. Written as DNA, the CDR3 is TGCAGCGGCCGGGACAGAAACACTGAAGCTTTCTTT.

The V call is TRBV5-1, the J call TRBJ1-2; 8 nucleotides align to TRBD1. Per the germline V gene, CDR1 is SGHRS and CDR2 is YFSETQ. The length of the CDR3 is 17 residues. Trimming at V came to 0 bases and at J to 3 bases, leaving 10 bases not matched to a gene. In DNA form, the CDR3 reads TGCGCCAGCAGCTTGGCGGTGACAGGGGAGTTTGACTATGGCTACACCTTC. Translation: CASSLAVTGEFDYGYTF.

V and J are TRBV7-2 and TRBJ1-2, with D perhaps matching TRBD1 (6 bases). CDR1 and CDR2 (germline): SGHTA, FQGNSA. With 5 bases removed from V and 8 bases from J, the gap between germline ends came to 12 bases. CDR3 length: 12 residues. The chain's CDR3 is CASSPQGRGYTF. CDR3 coding DNA: TGTGCCAGCAGCCCGCAGGGGAGAGGCTACACCTTC.

In this sample, this clonotype turned up a few times. The V and J genes are TRBV6-1 and TRBJ2-2; TRBD2 matches 8 bases. The germline V gene has CDR1 MNHNS and CDR2 SASEGT. The CDR3 runs 14 residues. Germline trimming cut 6 bases from V and 4 bases from J; bases unmatched to any gene: 4. The CDR3 DNA sequence: TGTGCCAGCAGGCGGGGGGCAGGCACCGGGGAGCTGTTTTTT. This codes for CASRRGAGTGELFF.

This clonotype appeared once. J is TRBJ2-7 and V is TRBV6-5; 11 nucleotides match TRBD2. CDR1 and CDR2 from the germline V gene are MNHEY and SVGAGI. The CDR3 extends over 13 amino acids. V shed 6 bases and J 6 bases; nucleotides not matched to a gene: 4. Here the CDR3 DNA reads TGTGCCAGCAGGAGACTAGCGGGACCCGAGCAGTACTTC. It is translated as CASRRLAGPEQYF.

This clonotype was counted a few times. This sequence joins TRBV27 and TRBJ2-4; D is tentatively TRBD1 or TRBD2 (6 bases each). V was cut by 11 bases and J by 9 bases, with 17 bases left in between. This CDR3 is 12 amino acids long. Per the germline V gene, CDR1 is MNHEY and CDR2 is SMNVEV (reference sequence). CDR3 amino acids: CARQGGGSIQYF. The CDR3 DNA follows: TGTGCCCGCCAAGGAGGGGGTAGCATTCAGTACTTC.